The 15 T cell receptor beta chains in this list originate from one sample, sequenced in a study of lymphopenia after photon versus proton radiotherapy. Profiling relied on immunoSEQ multiplex PCR, and the TCRdb table lists in-frame clones only, not all of them. The top ten clones hold 20% to 25% of a sample with 15,000 or so clones, about 79% of them seen once. Sequencing used peripheral blood, obtained from a patient treated with proton-based radiotherapy. These receptors were collected from a man aged 70 or older with pancreatic cancer.

V gene TRBV5-4 combines with J gene TRBJ2-7; D is perhaps TRBD1 (6 bases). In germline, CDR1 is SGHNT, CDR2 YYREEE (reference sequence). V dropped 2 bases and J dropped 4 bases, with 25 bases sitting between them. The CDR3 has 18 residues. DNA of the CDR3: TGTGCCAGCAGCTTCGGACAGACTCTACGAGGCCCGCCGTACGAGCAGTACTTC. Translating it yields CASSFGQTLRGPPYEQYF.

This clone came up once. The V call is TRBV7-3, the J call TRBJ2-1, with D perhaps TRBD1 or TRBD2 (5 bases each). With 7 bases removed from V and 4 bases from J, the gap between germline ends came to 11 bases. CDR3 length equals 13 residues. Germline values: CDR1 SGHTA, CDR2 FQGTGA. CDR3 nucleotides: TGTGCCAGCAACATGGGGGTTTACAATGAGCAGTTCTTC. It translates to CASNMGVYNEQFF.

The genes are TRBV5-6 and TRBJ2-7; the D is unclear. Germline CDR1 and CDR2: SGHDT and YYEEEE. This CDR3 contains 12 residues. Trimming stripped 4 bases from V and 3 bases from J, with 8 bases between. CDR3 loop: CASSLDNYEQYF. CDR3 DNA sequence: TGTGCCAGCAGCCTCGACAACTACGAGCAGTACTTC.

The chain links TRBV10-3 to TRBJ1-2; D not certain. V was shortened by 4 bases and J by 2 bases, with 14 bases between the two germline ends. This CDR3 contains 15 residues. Germline assignment: CDR1 ENHRY and CDR2 SYGVKD. CDR3 residues: CAISGPRAENYGYTF. In DNA, the CDR3 is TGTGCCATCAGTGGTCCGAGGGCGGAGAACTATGGCTACACCTTC.

The J gene is TRBJ2-7, the V gene TRBV5-1; D might be TRBD1 (6 bases). Germline V gene lookup returns CDR1 SGHRS and CDR2 YFSETQ. V lost 1 base and J 0 bases, leaving 14 bases between the germline ends. The CDR3 consists of 16 residues. The DNA for the CDR3 is TGCGCCAGCAGCTTGACGGGACACTCGAGCTCCTACGAGCAGTACTTC. Translation gives CASSLTGHSSSYEQYF.

The CDR3 here is CASTATGNQPQHF. The CDR3 DNA reads TGTGCCAGTACAGCCACAGGGAACCAGCCCCAGCATTTT. The rearrangement joins TRBV19 to TRBJ1-5; D is perhaps TRBD1 (6 bases). CDR3 length: 13 amino acids. From germline, CDR1 is LNHDA and CDR2 SQIVND (reference sequence). V was clipped by 7 bases and J by 7 bases, with 14 bases between them.

This chain links TRBV9 with TRBJ1-4; D remains ambiguous. V lost 4 bases to trimming and J lost 4 bases, with 14 bases between them. The CDR3 spans 15 residues. Germline values: CDR1 SGDLS, CDR2 YYNGEE. CDR3 bases: TGTGCCAGCAGCAAAGCCCAGCAGGATAATGAAAAACTGTTTTTT. Its protein product is CASSKAQQDNEKLFF. The full variable domain, completed using reference TRBV9 and TRBJ1-4, is DSGVTQTPKHLITATGQRVTLRCSPRSGDLSVYWYQQSLDQGLQFLIQYYNGEERAKGNILERFSAQQFPDLHSELNLSSLELGDSALYFCASSKAQQDNEKLFFGSGTQLSVL.

V is TRBV11-3 and J is TRBJ2-1; D might be TRBD1 (6 bases). Germline-derived CDR1 and CDR2 are SGHNT and YENEEA. This CDR3 has 15 residues. Trimming removed 5 bases from V and 3 bases from J, with 14 bases in between. DNA for the CDR3: TGTGCCAGCAGCGGGGCACAGGGAATCTACAATGAGCAGTTCTTC. This encodes CASSGAQGIYNEQFF.

The V gene is TRBV5-1, the J gene TRBJ2-7; D gene ambiguous. V lost 0 bases and J 2 bases, leaving 9 bases between the germline ends. CDR1 SGHRS and CDR2 YFSETQ come from the germline V gene. The CDR3 has 14 residues. The CDR3 nucleotides read TGCGCCAGCAGCTTGGGTTCAGGACCCTACGAGCAGTACTTC. Translating it yields CASSLGSGPYEQYF. Complete variable domain (other parts from reference TRBV5-1 and TRBJ2-7): KAGVTQTPRYLIKTRGQQVTLSCSPISGHRSVSWYQQTPGQGLQFLFEYFSETQRNKGNFPGRFSGRQFSNSRSEMNVSTLELGDSALYLCASSLGSGPYEQYFGPGTRLTVT.

The CDR3 DNA follows: TGCGCCAGCAGCCCTAACACGGACAGCGGTGAAAAACTGTTTTTT. It specifies CASSPNTDSGEKLFF. V and J are TRBV5-1 and TRBJ1-4, with D tentatively TRBD1 (6 bases). Trimming took 4 bases from V and 7 from J, leaving 17 bases between them. The CDR3 extends over 15 amino acids. The V gene's germline CDR1 is SGHRS and CDR2 YFSETQ.

The chain has TRBV30 and TRBJ1-2, with D possibly TRBD1 on 6 matching bases. This CDR3 is 15 amino acids long. Germline CDR1 GTSNPN, CDR2 SVGIG (reference sequence). Trimming took 0 bases from V and 1 from J, leaving 12 bases between them. This chain's CDR3 is CAWSVTARGNYGYTF. Written as DNA, the CDR3 is TGTGCCTGGAGTGTAACGGCCAGGGGTAACTATGGCTACACCTTC.

This clone was detected once. The chain combines TRBV6-1 with TRBJ2-6; D gene unclear. CDR3 length: 15 amino acids. The V end was cut by 4 bases, the J end by 0 bases, with 7 bases between. The germline gives CDR1 MNHNS, CDR2 SASEGT. The CDR3 sequence: CASSVGISGANVLTF. The DNA for the CDR3 is TGTGCCAGCAGTGTGGGCATCTCTGGGGCCAACGTCCTGACTTTC.

V usage is TRBV2 and J usage is TRBJ2-5, with TRBD2 as a possible D gene (6 bases). Trimming left V 8 bases short and J 5 bases short, with 15 bases between. Germline CDR1 is SNHLY and CDR2 is FYNNEI. CDR3 size: 13 residues. CDR3 amino acids: CASGRDGGETQYF. For the CDR3, the DNA is TGTGCCAGCGGCCGGGACGGAGGGGAGACCCAGTACTTC. Full variable domain (outside the CDR3, taken from reference TRBV2 and TRBJ2-5): EPEVTQTPSHQVTQMGQEVILRCVPISNHLYFYWYRQILGQKVEFLVSFYNNEISEKSEIFDDQFSVERPDGSNFTLKIRSTKLEDSAMYFCASGRDGGETQYFGPGTRLLVL.

The chain links TRBV6-5 to TRBJ1-2; 8 bases line up with TRBD1. The CDR3 is 14 residues long. Germline CDR1 is MNHEY and CDR2 is SVGAGI. V was clipped by 7 bases and J by 4 bases; unmatched bases: 8. The DNA for the CDR3 is TGTGCCAGCAACGGACAGGGAGGGGGCTATGGCTACACCTTC. Residues: CASNGQGGGYGYTF.

This chain connects TRBV7-3 to TRBJ1-6; D is uncertain. Germline assignment: CDR1 SGHTA and CDR2 FQGTGA. The V and J ends lost 2 bases and 9 bases respectively, with 11 bases between them. The CDR3 runs 14 residues. The CDR3 is CASSLGGSSSPLHF. CDR3 nucleotides: TGTGCCAGCAGCTTAGGAGGCAGCTCTTCACCCCTCCACTTT.